This is a list of T cell receptor beta chains from one sample in a study of T-cell memory formation after mild COVID-19. TCRdb redid the calling of the 5' RACE reads with MiXCR, one entry per CDR3 protein. The sample holds approximately 350,000 distinct CDR3 sequences, over 10% seen once. The sequenced sample was PBMCs or a T cell subset sorted from them (not recorded which). The receptors were sampled from a man aged 18 to 29 who had mild COVID-19 (a few samples of this study predate the infection). Cell type and time point are not known. The CDR3 runs from the conserved cysteine through the conserved F or W. The D gene is left open where the match is weak. Size is stated for part of the rows, as once, few or many counts, or as a class when the clone is expanded.

D: TRBD1
V: TRBV6-5
size: -
J: TRBJ1-6
CDR3: CASSYRDRWDSPLHF
DNA: TGTGCCAGCAGTTACAGGGACAGGTGGGATTCACCCCTCCACTTT

D: TRBD1
V: TRBV6-5
size: -
J: TRBJ2-5
CDR3: CASSYARGQGTQYF
DNA: TGTGCCAGCAGTTACGCTAGGGGGCAGGGGACCCAGTACTTC

D: -
V: TRBV6-5
size: few
J: TRBJ1-3
CDR3: CASSATGSSGNTIYF
DNA: TGTGCCAGCAGTGCGACCGGTAGCTCTGGAAACACCATATATTTT

D: -
V: TRBV12-3/TRBV12-4
size: -
J: TRBJ1-2
CDR3: CASSLARTTGYTF
DNA: TGTGCCAGCAGTCTGGCAAGAACAACTGGCTACACCTTC

D: -
V: TRBV12-5
size: -
J: TRBJ2-3
CDR3: CASGHRDTQYF
DNA: TGTGCTAGTGGTCACAGGGATACGCAGTATTTT

D: -
V: TRBV18
size: -
J: TRBJ1-2
CDR3: CASSPPGDNYGYTF
DNA: TGTGCCAGCTCACCACCGGGCGATAACTATGGCTACACCTTC

D: TRBD1
V: TRBV12-3/TRBV12-4
size: many
J: TRBJ1-4
CDR3: CASSLSSGGGNEKLFF
DNA: TGTGCCAGCAGTTTAAGCTCAGGGGGAGGGAATGAAAAACTGTTTTTT

D: -
V: TRBV18
size: few
J: TRBJ1-6
CDR3: CASSPRASQTGSPLHF
DNA: TGTGCCAGCTCACCACGGGCCTCCCAGACTGGTTCACCCCTCCACTTT

D: -
V: TRBV7-2
size: few
J: TRBJ2-5
CDR3: CASSRLKSSTQYF
DNA: TGTGCCAGCAGCCGGTTAAAAAGTTCGACCCAGTACTTC

D: -
V: TRBV19
size: -
J: TRBJ1-2
CDR3: CASTPRVGGGYTF
DNA: TGTGCCAGTACCCCTCGGGTAGGGGGTGGCTACACCTTC

D: -
V: TRBV6-1
size: -
J: TRBJ2-3
CDR3: CASSATNVPPGTQYF
DNA: TGTGCCAGCAGCGCAACTAATGTACCCCCAGGTACGCAGTATTTT

D: -
V: TRBV12-3/TRBV12-4
size: few
J: TRBJ2-7
CDR3: CASGSGPYEQYF
DNA: TGTGCCAGCGGTTCAGGACCCTACGAGCAGTACTTC

D: TRBD1
V: TRBV6-6
size: -
J: TRBJ2-7
CDR3: CASSSDRGNEQYF
DNA: TGTGCCAGCAGTTCTGACAGGGGTAACGAGCAGTACTTC

D: -
V: TRBV18
size: -
J: TRBJ1-1
CDR3: CASSPPYAGDEVFF
DNA: TGTGCCAGCTCACCACCCTACGCAGGGGACGAAGTTTTCTTT

D: -
V: TRBV3-1
size: -
J: TRBJ1-3
CDR3: CASSLSSRGGYGNTIYF
DNA: TGTGCCAGCAGCCTTTCAAGCCGCGGAGGGTACGGAAACACCATATATTTT

D: -
V: TRBV5-6
size: -
J: TRBJ1-6
CDR3: CASSSWANSPLHF
DNA: TGTGCCAGCAGCTCATGGGCTAATTCACCCCTCCACTTT

D: TRBD2
V: TRBV7-9
size: few
J: TRBJ2-2
CDR3: CASSSPPGSGGPSTGELFF
DNA: TGTGCCAGCAGCTCCCCCCCCGGTTCGGGGGGGCCAAGCACCGGGGAGCTGTTTTTT

D: -
V: TRBV5-1
size: few
J: TRBJ1-1
CDR3: CASSAGTENTEAFF
DNA: TGCGCCAGCAGCGCAGGGACGGAGAACACTGAAGCTTTCTTT

D: -
V: TRBV11-2
size: -
J: TRBJ1-6
CDR3: CASSLAGDTAPLHF
DNA: TGTGCCAGCAGCTTAGCCGGGGACACGGCACCCCTCCACTTT

D: -
V: TRBV7-3
size: many
J: TRBJ2-1
CDR3: CASSPGAGSQNPQFF
DNA: TGTGCCAGCAGCCCGGGCGCAGGATCCCAGAACCCGCAGTTCTTC

D: -
V: TRBV7-2
size: -
J: TRBJ2-3
CDR3: CASSRTQQGTDTQYF
DNA: TGTGCCAGCAGCCGGACCCAACAGGGAACGGATACGCAGTATTTT

D: TRBD1
V: TRBV2
size: many
J: TRBJ1-6
CDR3: CASGGQSENSPLHF
DNA: TGTGCCAGCGGGGGACAGTCTGAAAATTCACCCCTCCACTTT

D: TRBD1
V: TRBV28
size: -
J: TRBJ1-5
CDR3: CASTFRDRVLGAQHF
DNA: TGTGCCAGCACCTTCCGCGACAGGGTGCTTGGGGCCCAGCATTTT

D: -
V: TRBV12-3/TRBV12-4
size: many
J: TRBJ2-5
CDR3: CASSFATYQETQYF
DNA: TGTGCCAGCAGTTTCGCAACATACCAAGAGACCCAGTACTTC

D: -
V: TRBV28
size: -
J: TRBJ1-2
CDR3: CASSLSNADGYTF
DNA: TGTGCCAGCAGTTTATCGAATGCGGATGGCTACACCTTC

D: -
V: TRBV5-5
size: -
J: TRBJ2-2
CDR3: CASSPRGLNTGELFF
DNA: TGTGCCAGCAGCCCGCGGGGGCTAAACACCGGGGAGCTGTTTTTT

D: -
V: TRBV7-3
size: few
J: TRBJ2-5
CDR3: CASSLLGAATETQYF
DNA: TGTGCCAGCAGCTTATTAGGAGCCGCGACGGAGACCCAGTACTTC

D: -
V: TRBV27
size: few
J: TRBJ2-3
CDR3: CASSSPRTGRASLLTDTQYF
DNA: TGTGCCAGCAGTTCCCCAAGAACAGGGCGTGCGAGTTTATTGACAGATACGCAGTATTTT

D: -
V: TRBV5-1
size: -
J: TRBJ2-3
CDR3: CASGPGRTTADTQYF
DNA: TGCGCCAGCGGGCCGGGACGGACGACGGCAGATACGCAGTATTTT

D: TRBD2
V: TRBV7-2
size: -
J: TRBJ2-1
CDR3: CASSLGGGLHEQFF
DNA: TGTGCCAGCAGCTTGGGCGGGGGGCTCCATGAGCAGTTCTTC

D: -
V: TRBV5-5
size: -
J: TRBJ2-5
CDR3: CASSLALQVRVPSFEETQYF
DNA: TGTGCCAGCAGCTTGGCCCTTCAGGTTAGGGTTCCGTCCTTTGAGGAGACCCAGTACTTC

D: -
V: TRBV20-1
size: few
J: TRBJ1-6
CDR3: CSARDRAGTSSYNSPLHF
DNA: TGCAGTGCTAGAGATCGGGCAGGGACTAGCTCCTATAATTCACCCCTCCACTTT

D: -
V: TRBV12-3/TRBV12-4
size: few
J: TRBJ1-2
CDR3: CASVQLGTTYGYTF
DNA: TGTGCCAGCGTGCAACTGGGGACAACTTATGGCTACACCTTC

D: TRBD2
V: TRBV7-3
size: -
J: TRBJ2-2
CDR3: CASSRGTSGVGGELFF
DNA: TGTGCCAGCAGCCGAGGGACTAGCGGGGTAGGCGGGGAGCTGTTTTTT

D: -
V: TRBV28
size: -
J: TRBJ1-2
CDR3: CASSLTSPAYGYTF
DNA: TGTGCCAGCAGTTTGACCTCTCCCGCCTATGGCTACACCTTC

D: -
V: TRBV21-1
size: -
J: TRBJ1-6
CDR3: CASSKATYSPLHF
DNA: TGTGCCAGCAGCAAAGCCACGTATTCACCCCTCCACTTT

D: -
V: TRBV29-1
size: few
J: TRBJ2-1
CDR3: CSVEEAPRGNEQFF
DNA: TGCAGCGTTGAAGAGGCCCCCCGAGGCAATGAGCAGTTCTTC

D: TRBD2
V: TRBV18
size: few
J: TRBJ2-1
CDR3: CASSVLGGGATYNEQFF
DNA: TGTGCCAGCTCCGTACTGGGCGGGGGGGCAACCTACAATGAGCAGTTCTTC

D: -
V: TRBV29-1
size: many
J: TRBJ2-5
CDR3: CSVVQETQYF
DNA: TGCAGCGTTGTACAAGAGACCCAGTACTTC

D: TRBD2
V: TRBV4-2
size: few
J: TRBJ2-3
CDR3: CASSQEMGLAGVTDTQYF
DNA: TGTGCCAGCAGCCAAGAGATGGGTCTAGCGGGGGTCACAGATACGCAGTATTTT

D: -
V: TRBV25-1
size: -
J: TRBJ2-5
CDR3: CASSDVGGSQETQYF
DNA: TGTGCCAGCAGTGACGTTGGGGGAAGCCAAGAGACCCAGTACTTC

D: -
V: TRBV11-2
size: many
J: TRBJ1-1
CDR3: CASSFKGRVEAFF
DNA: TGTGCCAGCAGCTTCAAGGGGCGGGTTGAAGCTTTCTTT

D: -
V: TRBV6-5
size: few
J: TRBJ1-2
CDR3: CASSYYGVRGYGYTF
DNA: TGTGCCAGCAGTTACTATGGTGTAAGGGGCTATGGCTACACCTTC

D: -
V: TRBV7-9
size: -
J: TRBJ2-5
CDR3: CASSSGTLRETQYF
DNA: TGTGCCAGCAGCTCAGGGACCCTCCGAGAGACCCAGTACTTC

D: -
V: TRBV7-9
size: few
J: TRBJ1-5
CDR3: CASSLAWDAAVGQPQHF
DNA: TGTGCCAGCAGCTTAGCATGGGACGCCGCCGTTGGTCAGCCCCAGCATTTT

D: -
V: TRBV15
size: -
J: TRBJ1-5
CDR3: CATSRDSGVFQGSNQPQHF
DNA: TGTGCCACCAGCAGAGATTCAGGGGTATTTCAAGGGAGCAATCAGCCCCAGCATTTT

D: TRBD2
V: TRBV12-5
size: -
J: TRBJ2-1
CDR3: CASGAGGPDEQFF
DNA: TGTGCTAGTGGCGCGGGGGGGCCTGATGAGCAGTTCTTC

D: -
V: TRBV28
size: few
J: TRBJ1-1
CDR3: CASTLGGNAFF
DNA: TGTGCCAGCACCCTGGGGGGGAATGCTTTCTTT

D: -
V: TRBV7-2
size: -
J: TRBJ2-1
CDR3: CASSLFLGGNEQFF
DNA: TGTGCCAGCAGCTTGTTTCTGGGCGGAAATGAGCAGTTCTTC